Each of the 29 T cell receptor beta chains below was sequenced from the same sample in a study of OX40 agonist ivuxolimab in advanced cancers. Sequenced by immunoSEQ multiplex PCR; TCRdb stores in-frame clones only, minus some. The repertoire holds almost 90,000 clones, about 86% seen once, with 1.5% to 2% in the top ten. Sequenced material: CD4+ or CD8+ T cells sorted from blood, taken in a trial of the OX40 agonist ivuxolimab. The receptors were sampled from an adult with an advanced solid tumor such as melanoma, head and neck, liver or kidney cancer.

The chain has TRBV19 and TRBJ2-6; 8 positions agree with TRBD1. Germline V gene sequence: CDR1 LNHDA, CDR2 SQIVND (reference sequence). The J segment lost 2 bases and the V segment lost 7 bases, leaving 10 bases of the junction unmatched. The CDR3 has 17 residues. CDR3 sequence: CASTGGRGPAGANVLTF. Written as DNA, the CDR3 is TGTGCCAGTACTGGGGGCAGGGGGCCTGCTGGGGCCAACGTCCTGACTTTC.

This clone was seen only once. The chain joins TRBV25-1 to TRBJ2-5; 9 bases map to TRBD1. Germline V gene sequence: CDR1 MGHDK, CDR2 SYGVNS. Trimming took 3 bases from V and 5 from J; bases not matched to a gene: 4. This CDR3 contains 14 residues. For the CDR3, the DNA is TGTGCCAGCAGTGAGGGACAGGGAGGGGAGACCCAGTACTTC. Protein: CASSEGQGGETQYF.

This chain connects TRBV19 to TRBJ2-7; D gene unclear. With 8 bases removed from V and 3 bases from J, the gap between germline ends came to 14 bases. The CDR3 totals 13 residues. In germline, CDR1 is LNHDA, CDR2 SQIVND (reference sequence). The CDR3: CASQVRAGYEQYF. CDR3 coding DNA: TGTGCCAGTCAGGTCCGGGCAGGCTACGAGCAGTACTTC.

This rearrangement joins TRBV20-1 to TRBJ2-5, with D unresolved. V lost 5 bases and J 5 bases, leaving 6 bases between the germline ends. The CDR3 sequence is 10 residues long. Germline CDR1 reads DFQATT; CDR2 reads SNEGSKA (reference sequence). The CDR3 loop reads CSAVEETQYF. CDR3 nucleotides: TGCAGTGCTGTGGAGGAGACCCAGTACTTC.

This clone was observed a handful of times. The chain carries TRBV9 and TRBJ2-5; D might be TRBD1 (5 bases). Germline CDR1 SGDLS, CDR2 YYNGEE. V lost 0 bases and J 4 bases, leaving 13 bases between the germline ends. This CDR3 has 15 residues. The CDR3 protein is CASSVEGRVGETQYF. CDR3 DNA: TGTGCCAGCAGCGTAGAGGGCAGGGTGGGAGAGACCCAGTACTTC.

This chain connects TRBV19 to TRBJ1-1; a weak D match, TRBD1 (5 bases). The CDR3 extends over 15 amino acids. Germline V CDR1 and CDR2: LNHDA, SQIVND (reference sequence). Trimming took off 5 bases at V and 5 bases at J, with 18 bases between the two ends. CDR3 in DNA: TGTGCCAGTAGTGCAAGTCATATCGGGGGGACTGAAGCTTTCTTT. Its protein product is CASSASHIGGTEAFF.

This chain uses TRBV5-1 with TRBJ2-1, with D unresolved. The CDR3 sequence is 14 residues long. Germline CDR1 SGHRS, CDR2 YFSETQ. V dropped 5 bases and J dropped 8 bases, with 17 bases sitting between them. The CDR3 DNA is TGCGCCAGCAGAGATAATAGCAACACCCATGAGCAGTTCTTC. Amino acid sequence: CASRDNSNTHEQFF.

The chain has TRBV19 and TRBJ1-1, with 7 positions matching TRBD1. The germline CDR1 and CDR2 sequences are LNHDA and SQIVND (reference sequence). The CDR3 has 15 residues. V was pared by 0 bases and J by 5 bases, with 6 bases of the junction left unmatched. DNA of the CDR3: TGTGCCAGTAGTATAGAAAAGGGGGCGCGGACTGAAGCTTTCTTT. It translates to CASSIEKGARTEAFF.

The V and J genes are TRBV7-9 and TRBJ2-7, with 8 nucleotides matching TRBD2. Germline CDR1 SEHNR, CDR2 FQNEAQ (reference sequence). This CDR3 has 14 amino acids. Unmatched junction bases numbered 9, after V lost 7 bases and J lost 4 bases. For the CDR3, the DNA is TGTGCCAGCACCCCAGCGGGAGTGGGGTACGAGCAGTACTTC. This sequence encodes CASTPAGVGYEQYF. Using reference TRBV7-9 and TRBJ2-7 for the parts outside the CDR3, the full variable domain is DTGVSQNPRHKITKRGQNVTFRCDPISEHNRLYWYRQTLGQGPEFLTYFQNEAQLEKSRLLSDRFSAERPKGSFSTLEIQRTEQGDSAMYLCASTPAGVGYEQYFGPGTRLTVT.

This chain links TRBV5-1 with TRBJ1-6, with 7 bases aligning to TRBD1. CDR1 is SGHRS and CDR2 is YFSETQ in the germline V gene. CDR3 length: 15 residues. The ends lost 0 bases at V and 5 bases at J; junction bases unmatched: 2. This CDR3 is CASSLEGANNSPLHF. CDR3 bases: TGCGCCAGCAGCTTGGAGGGGGCGAATAATTCACCCCTCCACTTT. The whole variable domain, remainder taken from reference TRBV5-1 and TRBJ1-6, is KAGVTQTPRYLIKTRGQQVTLSCSPISGHRSVSWYQQTPGQGLQFLFEYFSETQRNKGNFPGRFSGRQFSNSRSEMNVSTLELGDSALYLCASSLEGANNSPLHFGNGTRLTVT.

J is TRBJ1-2 and V is TRBV6-5; D call uncertain. Trimming shortened V by 4 bases and J by 10 bases, and 22 bases separated the two germline ends. CDR3 size: 15 residues. Germline-derived CDR1 and CDR2 are MNHEY and SVGAGI. In DNA, the CDR3 is TGTGCCAGCAGTTCCGGAGGCCCAGACGGTCTGTCCTACACCTTC. It yields the protein CASSSGGPDGLSYTF.

About this clone itself: The junction and the germline gene differ at one end; a read error may be behind it. The V and J genes are TRBV7-2 and TRBJ2-7, with 9 bases that match TRBD2. This CDR3 comprises 18 residues. Germline CDR1 reads SGHTA; CDR2 reads FQGNSA. CDR3 sequence: CASSLAPSGGLLPYEQYF. As DNA, the CDR3 is TGTGCCAGCAGCCTAGCTCCCAGCGGGGGGCTCCTCCCCTACGAGCAGTACTTC.

The rearrangement joins TRBV2 to TRBJ2-5, with D possibly being TRBD1 or TRBD2 (5 bases each). The length of the CDR3 is 15 residues. Germline V gene sequence: CDR1 SNHLY, CDR2 FYNNEI. Trimming took off 6 bases at V and 4 bases at J, with 18 bases between the two ends. The CDR3: CASRKGDQVGETQYF. In DNA, the CDR3 is TGTGCCAGCAGAAAAGGGGACCAAGTGGGAGAGACCCAGTACTTC.

The chain has TRBV5-6 and TRBJ2-1; D might be TRBD1 (5 bases). Germline V gene sequence: CDR1 SGHDT, CDR2 YYEEEE. This CDR3 is built from 15 residues. Trimming removed 6 bases at V and 8 bases at J, with 21 bases between. The CDR3 sequence is CASTSGPSSYYEQFF. The DNA of the CDR3 is TGTGCCAGCACCTCAGGGCCGTCATCGTACTATGAGCAGTTCTTC.

The chain combines TRBV7-6 with TRBJ2-7, with TRBD1 matching over 7 bases. The CDR3 totals 13 residues. V shed 6 bases, J shed 8 bases, and the junction held 10 bases outside the gene matches. Germline CDR1 SGHVS, CDR2 FNYEAQ. The CDR3, as DNA: TGTGCCAGCAGTCCTACCGACAGGGCCCAGCAGTACTTC. This encodes CASSPTDRAQQYF.

The chain recombines TRBV9 with TRBJ1-3; no clear D gene. The germline gives CDR1 SGDLS, CDR2 YYNGEE. Between the trimmed V and J ends, which lost 0 bases and 12 bases, there was a span of 7 bases. This CDR3 is built from 11 residues. The CDR3 DNA sequence: TGTGCCAGCAGCGTAGGAGGCGACATATATTTT. Translated, it gives CASSVGGDIYF.

The chain combines TRBV5-1 with TRBJ2-5; TRBD1 is a possible D gene (8 bases). CDR3 length: 15 residues. Trimming took 7 bases from V and 1 from J, leaving 17 bases between them. CDR1 and CDR2 from the germline V gene are SGHRS and YFSETQ. This chain's CDR3 is CASGKQGGIQETQYF. DNA for the CDR3: TGCGCCAGCGGGAAACAGGGGGGGATCCAAGAGACCCAGTACTTC.

This chain connects TRBV19 to TRBJ2-3; TRBD1 might be the D (5 bases). CDR3 length equals 13 residues. Trimming took 2 bases from V and 3 from J, leaving 6 bases between them. Germline V gene data show CDR1 as LNHDA and CDR2 as SQIVND (reference sequence). CDR3 nucleotides: TGTGCCAGTAGTATACAGGGTACAGATACGCAGTATTTT. It yields the protein CASSIQGTDTQYF.

The rearrangement joins TRBV30 to TRBJ2-1, with 7 bases matching TRBD2. The CDR3 covers 14 residues. The ends lost 0 bases at V and 4 bases at J; junction bases unmatched: 3. Germline CDR1 reads GTSNPN; CDR2 reads SVGIG (reference sequence). The chain's CDR3 is CAWSVPAGYNEQFF. Written as DNA, the CDR3 is TGTGCCTGGAGTGTACCAGCGGGGTACAATGAGCAGTTCTTC.

The V and J genes are TRBV11-2 and TRBJ2-7, with TRBD2 matching over 7 bases. CDR1 and CDR2 from the germline V gene are SGHAT and FQNNGV. The V gene end was trimmed by 4 bases and the J gene end by 0 bases; junction bases not matched to a gene: 6. This CDR3 is 15 amino acids long. For the CDR3, the DNA is TGTGCCAGCAGCTCCAGCGGGGTCAGCTCCTACGAGCAGTACTTC. The encoded protein is CASSSSGVSSYEQYF.

Only one count was recorded for this clone. This chain uses TRBV7-2 with TRBJ2-2; TRBD2 might be the D (6 bases). This CDR3 is built from 18 residues. Germline V CDR1 and CDR2: SGHTA, FQGNSA. Trimming took 1 base from V and 3 from J, leaving 18 bases between them. CDR3 sequence reads: CASSLEGLSGVYTGELFF. CDR3 nucleotide sequence: TGTGCCAGCAGCTTAGAGGGGTTGTCGGGAGTGTACACCGGGGAGCTGTTTTTT.

The chain has TRBV27 and TRBJ1-4; D is undetermined. Trimming removed 2 bases from V and 8 bases from J, with 9 bases in between. The CDR3 loop spans 13 amino acids. CDR1 is MNHEY, CDR2 SMNVEV, per germline (reference sequence). The CDR3 region is CASSLRPTEKLFF. The CDR3 bases are TGTGCCAGCAGTTTAAGGCCCACGGAAAAACTGTTTTTT.

The gene calls are TRBV4-1 and TRBJ2-2; perhaps TRBD1 as D (5 bases). There are 16 residues in the CDR3. Trimming removed 4 bases at V and 2 bases at J, with 14 bases between. Germline lookup yields CDR1 MGHRA and CDR2 YSYEKL. CDR3 in amino acids: CASSLRTQTNTGELFF. CDR3 nucleotides: TGCGCCAGCAGCCTTAGGACACAGACTAACACCGGGGAGCTGTTTTTT.

CDR3 nucleotide sequence: TGTGCCAGTAGTATAGCCCTGACAGGTTCTAATGAAAAACTGTTTTTT. It is translated as CASSIALTGSNEKLFF. This rearrangement joins TRBV19 to TRBJ1-4, with D perhaps TRBD1 (6 bases). V lost 1 base to trimming and J lost 3 bases, with 12 bases between them. The CDR3 is 16 residues long. Looked up from germline, CDR1 is LNHDA and CDR2 is SQIVND (reference sequence). Full variable domain (rest looked up from reference TRBV19 and TRBJ1-4): DGGITQSPKYLFRKEGQNVTLSCEQNLNHDAMYWYRQDPGQGLRLIYYSQIVNDFQKGDIAEGYSVSREKKESFPLTVTSAQKNPTAFYLCASSIALTGSNEKLFFGSGTQLSVL.

The chain combines TRBV6-5 with TRBJ2-7, with TRBD2 identical over 11 bases. Germline CDR1 and CDR2: MNHEY and SVGAGI. J lost 3 bases, V lost 0 bases, and 4 bases had no gene match. This CDR3 has 16 amino acids. CDR3 in amino acids: CASSYSKTSGGYEQYF. The CDR3, as DNA: TGTGCCAGCAGTTACTCGAAAACTAGCGGGGGCTACGAGCAGTACTTC.

The J gene is TRBJ1-2, the V gene TRBV5-1, with TRBD1 as a possible D gene (5 bases). This CDR3 is built from 13 residues. The germline V and J ends were trimmed by 3 bases and 7 bases, with 13 bases remaining between them. Germline loops: CDR1 SGHRS, CDR2 YFSETQ. The CDR3 sequence: CASSSQQAGGYTF. CDR3 DNA sequence: TGCGCCAGCAGCTCACAACAGGCTGGTGGCTACACCTTC. The variable domain in full, with the rest retrieved from reference TRBV5-1 and TRBJ1-2, is KAGVTQTPRYLIKTRGQQVTLSCSPISGHRSVSWYQQTPGQGLQFLFEYFSETQRNKGNFPGRFSGRQFSNSRSEMNVSTLELGDSALYLCASSSQQAGGYTFGSGTRLTVV.

The J gene is TRBJ2-7, the V gene TRBV11-3; D uncertain. CDR1 and CDR2 from the germline V gene are SGHNT and YENEEA. CDR3 length: 14 amino acids. V dropped 1 base and J dropped 4 bases, with 11 bases sitting between them. In DNA, the CDR3 is TGTGCCAGCAGCTTAGGTCGCATCCCATACGAGCAGTACTTC. Amino acids: CASSLGRIPYEQYF.

For the CDR3, the DNA is TGTGCCAGCAGCCCTTACAGGGATACCGGGGAGCTGTTTTTT. Translated: CASSPYRDTGELFF. The chain combines TRBV7-9 with TRBJ2-2; D may be TRBD1 (6 bases). CDR1 is SEHNR, CDR2 FQNEAQ, per germline (reference sequence). Trimming took 5 bases from V and 5 from J, leaving 12 bases between them. The CDR3 is 14 amino acids.

The chain joins TRBV29-1 to TRBJ1-1, with TRBD1 matching over 9 bases. The CDR3 runs to 13 residues. Germline-derived CDR1 and CDR2 are SQVTM and ANQGSEA. The junction had 9 bases not matched to a gene; V was cut back by 7 bases and J by 6 bases. The CDR3: CSAWDREGSEAFF. CDR3 DNA: TGCAGCGCCTGGGACAGGGAAGGGTCTGAAGCTTTCTTT. The entire variable domain, with the rest obtained from reference TRBV29-1 and TRBJ1-1, is as follows: SAVISQKPSRDICQRGTSLTIQCQVDSQVTMMFWYRQQPGQSLTLIATANQGSEATYESGFVIDKFPISRPNLTFSTLTVSNMSPEDSSIYLCSAWDREGSEAFFGQGTRLTVV.